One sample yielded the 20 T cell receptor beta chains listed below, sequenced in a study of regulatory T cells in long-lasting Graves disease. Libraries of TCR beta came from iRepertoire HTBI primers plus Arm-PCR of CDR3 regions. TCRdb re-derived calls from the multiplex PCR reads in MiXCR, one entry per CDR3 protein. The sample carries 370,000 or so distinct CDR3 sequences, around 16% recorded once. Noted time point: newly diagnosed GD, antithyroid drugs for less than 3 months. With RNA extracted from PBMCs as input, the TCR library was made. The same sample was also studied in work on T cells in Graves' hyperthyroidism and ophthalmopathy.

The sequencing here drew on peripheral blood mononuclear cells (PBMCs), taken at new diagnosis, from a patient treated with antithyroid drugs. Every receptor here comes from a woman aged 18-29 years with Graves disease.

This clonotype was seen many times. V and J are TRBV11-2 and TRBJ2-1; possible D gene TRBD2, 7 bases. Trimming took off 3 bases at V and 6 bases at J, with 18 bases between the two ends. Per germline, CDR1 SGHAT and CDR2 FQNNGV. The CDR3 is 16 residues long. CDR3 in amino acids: CASSFPRGGRGNEQFF. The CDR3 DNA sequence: TGTGCCAGCAGCTTCCCAAGGGGGGGGCGAGGCAATGAGCAGTTCTTC. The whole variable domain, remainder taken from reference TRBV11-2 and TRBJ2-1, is EAGVAQSPRYKIIEKRQSVAFWCNPISGHATLYWYQQILGQGPKLLIQFQNNGVVDDSQLPKDRFSAERLKGVDSTLKIQPAKLEDSAVYLCASSFPRGGRGNEQFFGPGTRLTVL.

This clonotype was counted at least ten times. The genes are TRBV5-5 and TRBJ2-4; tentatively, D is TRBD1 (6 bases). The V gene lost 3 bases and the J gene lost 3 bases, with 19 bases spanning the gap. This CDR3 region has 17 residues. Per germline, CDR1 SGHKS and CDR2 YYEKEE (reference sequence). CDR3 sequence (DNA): TGTGCCAGCAGCTCAATACCGGACAGCGTGGACAAAAACATTCAGTACTTC. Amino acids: CASSSIPDSVDKNIQYF.

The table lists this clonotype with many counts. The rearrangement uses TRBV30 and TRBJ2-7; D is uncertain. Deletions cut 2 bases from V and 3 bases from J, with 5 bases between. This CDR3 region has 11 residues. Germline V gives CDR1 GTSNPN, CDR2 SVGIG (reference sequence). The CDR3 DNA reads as TGTGCCTGGAGTACGGGCTACGAGCAGTACTTC. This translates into CAWSTGYEQYF.

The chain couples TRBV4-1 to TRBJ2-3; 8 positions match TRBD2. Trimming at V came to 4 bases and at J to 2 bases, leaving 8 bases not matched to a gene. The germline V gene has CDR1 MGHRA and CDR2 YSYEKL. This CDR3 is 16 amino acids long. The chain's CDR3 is CASSLPGGLNTDTQYF. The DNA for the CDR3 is TGCGCCAGCAGCCTTCCGGGGGGGCTCAACACAGATACGCAGTATTTT.

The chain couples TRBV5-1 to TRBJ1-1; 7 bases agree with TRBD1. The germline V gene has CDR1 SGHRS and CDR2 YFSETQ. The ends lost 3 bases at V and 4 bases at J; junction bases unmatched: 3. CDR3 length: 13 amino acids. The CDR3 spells CASSSDRSTEAFF. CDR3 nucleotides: TGCGCCAGCAGCTCGGACAGGTCCACTGAAGCTTTCTTT.

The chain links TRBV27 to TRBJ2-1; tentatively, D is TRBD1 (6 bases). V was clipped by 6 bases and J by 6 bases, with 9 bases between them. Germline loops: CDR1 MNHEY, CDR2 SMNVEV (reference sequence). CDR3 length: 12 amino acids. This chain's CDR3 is CASSRGFNEQFF. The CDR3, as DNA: TGTGCCAGCAGCAGGGGATTCAATGAGCAGTTCTTC.

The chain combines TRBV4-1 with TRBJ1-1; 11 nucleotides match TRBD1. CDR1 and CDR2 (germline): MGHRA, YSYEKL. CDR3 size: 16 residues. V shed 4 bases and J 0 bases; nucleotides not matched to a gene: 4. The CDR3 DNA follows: TGCGCCAGCAGCCCGGGGACAGGGGGACTGAACACTGAAGCTTTCTTT. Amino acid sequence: CASSPGTGGLNTEAFF.

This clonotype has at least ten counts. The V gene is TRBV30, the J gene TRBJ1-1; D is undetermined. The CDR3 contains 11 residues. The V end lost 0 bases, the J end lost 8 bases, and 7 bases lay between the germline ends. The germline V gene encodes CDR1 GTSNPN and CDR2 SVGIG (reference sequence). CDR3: CAWSVHPEAFF. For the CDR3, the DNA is TGTGCCTGGAGTGTCCATCCCGAAGCTTTCTTT.

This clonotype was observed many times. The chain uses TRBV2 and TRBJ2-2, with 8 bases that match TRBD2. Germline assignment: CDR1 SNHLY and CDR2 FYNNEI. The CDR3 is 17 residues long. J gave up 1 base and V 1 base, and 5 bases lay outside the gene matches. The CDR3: CASSEDPSGRNTGELFF. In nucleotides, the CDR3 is TGTGCCAGCAGTGAAGACCCCAGCGGGAGGAACACCGGGGAGCTGTTTTTT.

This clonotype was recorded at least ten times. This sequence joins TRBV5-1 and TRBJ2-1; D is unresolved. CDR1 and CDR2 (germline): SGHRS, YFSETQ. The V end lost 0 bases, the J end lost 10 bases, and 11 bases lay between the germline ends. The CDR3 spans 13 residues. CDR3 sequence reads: CASSLGVSPEQFF. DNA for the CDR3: TGCGCCAGCAGCTTGGGAGTGTCGCCAGAGCAGTTCTTC.

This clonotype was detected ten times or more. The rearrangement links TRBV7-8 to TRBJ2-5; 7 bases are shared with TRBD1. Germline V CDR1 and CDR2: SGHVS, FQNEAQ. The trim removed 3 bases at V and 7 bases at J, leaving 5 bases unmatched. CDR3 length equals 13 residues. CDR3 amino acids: CASSFPGQTTQYF. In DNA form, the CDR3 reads TGTGCCAGCAGCTTCCCGGGACAGACGACCCAGTACTTC.

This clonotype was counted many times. CDR3 bases: TGTGCCAGCAGCTTGACTAGCGGGAGTTACGAGCAGTACTTC. Protein product: CASSLTSGSYEQYF. The V call is TRBV12-3 or TRBV12-4, the J call TRBJ2-7; 12 bases fit TRBD2. V lost 6 bases, J lost 4 bases, and 4 bases stayed unmatched. The CDR3 sequence is 14 residues long.

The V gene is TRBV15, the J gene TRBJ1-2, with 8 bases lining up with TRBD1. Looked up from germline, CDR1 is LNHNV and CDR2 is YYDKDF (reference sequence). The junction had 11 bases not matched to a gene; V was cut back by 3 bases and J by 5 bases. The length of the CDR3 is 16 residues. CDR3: CATSRGDRSVGYGYTF. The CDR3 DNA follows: TGTGCCACCAGCAGGGGGGACAGGTCGGTCGGATATGGCTACACCTTC.

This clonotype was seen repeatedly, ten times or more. DNA of the CDR3: TGTGCCTGGAGGGTCGGACAGGGTCCCACAGATACGCAGTATTTT. This gives the protein CAWRVGQGPTDTQYF. This chain connects TRBV30 to TRBJ2-3, with 8 bases aligning to TRBD1. J lost 2 bases, V lost 3 bases, and 7 bases had no gene match. The CDR3 contains 15 residues. Germline V lookup: CDR1 GTSNPN, CDR2 SVGIG (reference sequence).

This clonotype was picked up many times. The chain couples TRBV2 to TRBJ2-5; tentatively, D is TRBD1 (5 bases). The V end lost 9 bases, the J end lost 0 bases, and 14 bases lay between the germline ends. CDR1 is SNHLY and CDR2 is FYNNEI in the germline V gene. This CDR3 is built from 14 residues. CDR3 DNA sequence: TGTGCCAGACTTGTACCAGGGAACCAAGAGACCCAGTACTTC. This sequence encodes CARLVPGNQETQYF.

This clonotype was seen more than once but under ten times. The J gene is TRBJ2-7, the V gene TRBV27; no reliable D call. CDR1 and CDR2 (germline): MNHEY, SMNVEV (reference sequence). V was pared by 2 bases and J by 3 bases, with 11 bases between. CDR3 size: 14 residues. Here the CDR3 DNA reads TGTGCCAGCAGTTTAAAGGCGGCAGGCTACGAGCAGTACTTC. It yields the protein CASSLKAAGYEQYF.

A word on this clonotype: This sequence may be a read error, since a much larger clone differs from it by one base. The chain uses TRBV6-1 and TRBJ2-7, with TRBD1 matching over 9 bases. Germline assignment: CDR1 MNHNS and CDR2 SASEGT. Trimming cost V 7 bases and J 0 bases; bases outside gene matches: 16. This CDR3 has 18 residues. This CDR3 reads CASNPGQGGTTNSYEQYF. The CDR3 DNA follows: TGTGCCAGCAACCCGGGACAGGGTGGGACTACGAACTCCTACGAGCAGTACTTC.

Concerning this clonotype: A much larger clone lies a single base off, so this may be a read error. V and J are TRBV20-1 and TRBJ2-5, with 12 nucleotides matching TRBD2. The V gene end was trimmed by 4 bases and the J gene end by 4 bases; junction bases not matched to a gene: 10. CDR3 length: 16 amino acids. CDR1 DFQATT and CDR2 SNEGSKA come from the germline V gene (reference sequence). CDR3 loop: CSATRSSGGARETQYF. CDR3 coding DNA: TGCAGTGCTACCAGGTCTAGCGGGGGGGCCAGAGAGACCCAGTACTTC.

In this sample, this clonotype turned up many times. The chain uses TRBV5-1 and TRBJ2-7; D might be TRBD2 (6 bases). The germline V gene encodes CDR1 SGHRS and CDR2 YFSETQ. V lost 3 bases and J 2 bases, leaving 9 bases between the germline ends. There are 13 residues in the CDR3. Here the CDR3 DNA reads TGCGCCAGCAGCTGGGACTTAACCTACGAGCAGTACTTC. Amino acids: CASSWDLTYEQYF.

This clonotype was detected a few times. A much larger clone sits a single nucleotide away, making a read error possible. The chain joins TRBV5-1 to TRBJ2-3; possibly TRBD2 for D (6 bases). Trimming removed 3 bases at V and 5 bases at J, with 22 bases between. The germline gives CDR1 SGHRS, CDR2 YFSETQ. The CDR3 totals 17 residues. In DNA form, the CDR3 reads TGCGCCAGCAGCTCGGGGGTGGCAAATGGGCCTGGAGATACGCAGTATTTT. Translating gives CASSSGVANGPGDTQYF.